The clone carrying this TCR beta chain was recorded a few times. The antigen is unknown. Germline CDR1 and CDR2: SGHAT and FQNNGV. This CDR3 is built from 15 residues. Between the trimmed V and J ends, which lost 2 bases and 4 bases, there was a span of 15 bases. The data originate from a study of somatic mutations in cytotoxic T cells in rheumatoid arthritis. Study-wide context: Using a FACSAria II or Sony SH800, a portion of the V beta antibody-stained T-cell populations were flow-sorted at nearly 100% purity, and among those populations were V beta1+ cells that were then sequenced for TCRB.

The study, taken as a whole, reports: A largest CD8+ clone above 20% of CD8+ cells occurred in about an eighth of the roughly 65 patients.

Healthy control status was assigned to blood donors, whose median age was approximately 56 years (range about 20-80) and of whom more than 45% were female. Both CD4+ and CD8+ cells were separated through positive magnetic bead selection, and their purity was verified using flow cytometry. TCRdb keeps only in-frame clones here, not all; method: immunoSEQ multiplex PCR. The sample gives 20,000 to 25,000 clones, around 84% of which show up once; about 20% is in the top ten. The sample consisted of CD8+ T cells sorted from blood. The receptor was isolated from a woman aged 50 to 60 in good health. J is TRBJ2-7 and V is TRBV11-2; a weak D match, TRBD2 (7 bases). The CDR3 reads CASSLTNRGAYEQYF. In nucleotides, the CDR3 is TGTGCCAGCAGCTTAACCAACCGGGGGGCTTACGAGCAGTACTTC.